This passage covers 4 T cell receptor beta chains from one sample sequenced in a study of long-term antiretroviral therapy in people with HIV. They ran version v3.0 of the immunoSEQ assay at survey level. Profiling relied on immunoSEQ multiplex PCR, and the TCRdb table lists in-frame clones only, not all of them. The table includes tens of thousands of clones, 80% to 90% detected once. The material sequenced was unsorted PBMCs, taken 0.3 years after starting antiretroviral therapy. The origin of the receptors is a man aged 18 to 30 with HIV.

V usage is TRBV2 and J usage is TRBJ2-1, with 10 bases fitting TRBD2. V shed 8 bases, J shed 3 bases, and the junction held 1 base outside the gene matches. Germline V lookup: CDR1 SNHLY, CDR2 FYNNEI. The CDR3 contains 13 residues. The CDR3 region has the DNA TGTGCCAGCCTAGCGGGAGTCTACAATGAGCAGTTCTTC. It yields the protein CASLAGVYNEQFF.

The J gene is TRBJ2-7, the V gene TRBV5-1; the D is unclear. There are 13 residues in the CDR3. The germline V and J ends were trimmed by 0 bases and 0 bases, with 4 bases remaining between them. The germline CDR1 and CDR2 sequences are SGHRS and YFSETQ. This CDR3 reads CASSLVFSYEQYF. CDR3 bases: TGCGCCAGCAGCTTGGTTTTCTCCTACGAGCAGTACTTC.

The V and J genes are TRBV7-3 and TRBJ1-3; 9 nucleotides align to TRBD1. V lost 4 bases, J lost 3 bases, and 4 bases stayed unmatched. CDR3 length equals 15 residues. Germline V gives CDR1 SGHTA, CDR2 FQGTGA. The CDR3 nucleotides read TGTGCCAGCAGCTCACAGGGGGCTTTTGGAAACACCATATATTTT. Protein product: CASSSQGAFGNTIYF.

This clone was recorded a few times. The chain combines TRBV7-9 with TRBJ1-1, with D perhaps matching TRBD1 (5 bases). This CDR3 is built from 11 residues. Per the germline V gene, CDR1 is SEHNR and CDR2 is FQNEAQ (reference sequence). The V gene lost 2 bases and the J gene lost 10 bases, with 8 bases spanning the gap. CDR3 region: CASSLLQGAFF. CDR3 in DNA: TGTGCCAGCAGCTTACTCCAGGGAGCTTTCTTT.